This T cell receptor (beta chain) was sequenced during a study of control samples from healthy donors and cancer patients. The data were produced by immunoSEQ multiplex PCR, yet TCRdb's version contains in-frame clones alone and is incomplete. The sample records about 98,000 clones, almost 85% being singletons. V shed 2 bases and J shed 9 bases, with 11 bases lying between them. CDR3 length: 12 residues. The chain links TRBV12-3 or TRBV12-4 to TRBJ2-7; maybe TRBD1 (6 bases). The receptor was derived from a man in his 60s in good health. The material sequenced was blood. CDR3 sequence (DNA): TGTGCCAGCAGTTTATCCAAGGGGGTGCAGTACTTC. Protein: CASSLSKGVQYF.